This TCR beta chain was sequenced in a study of post-analysis software for immune sequencing data. Study-level points and caveats: Controls had lower frequencies than patients of a few TRBV segments, which included TRBV5-6, TRBV5-1 and TRBV20-1. Diversity measured as normalized Chao1 was significantly lower in multiple sclerosis patients than in controls.

Remarks on this clonotype: Its specificity is not known.

Included in the TCR beta cDNA libraries were unique molecular identifiers. Between roughly 1 and 11 million T cells gave rise to roughly 0.5 million cDNA molecules. TCRdb ran MiXCR on the PCR reads and lists one entry per CDR3 protein. This table has some 690,000 distinct CDR3 sequences, approximately 59% appearing once. The CDR3 contains 14 residues. Germline loops: CDR1 SGHVS, CDR2 FNYEAQ. The ends were cut back, 2 bases at V and 4 bases at J, with 9 bases in the middle. Sequenced: blood. This TCR was sampled from a girl under 10 years old with multiple sclerosis. The V gene is TRBV7-6, the J gene TRBJ2-1, with D possibly being TRBD2 (6 bases). CDR3: CASSLSRGYNEQFF. CDR3 nucleotide sequence: TGTGCCAGCAGCTTATCGCGGGGTTACAATGAGCAGTTCTTC.